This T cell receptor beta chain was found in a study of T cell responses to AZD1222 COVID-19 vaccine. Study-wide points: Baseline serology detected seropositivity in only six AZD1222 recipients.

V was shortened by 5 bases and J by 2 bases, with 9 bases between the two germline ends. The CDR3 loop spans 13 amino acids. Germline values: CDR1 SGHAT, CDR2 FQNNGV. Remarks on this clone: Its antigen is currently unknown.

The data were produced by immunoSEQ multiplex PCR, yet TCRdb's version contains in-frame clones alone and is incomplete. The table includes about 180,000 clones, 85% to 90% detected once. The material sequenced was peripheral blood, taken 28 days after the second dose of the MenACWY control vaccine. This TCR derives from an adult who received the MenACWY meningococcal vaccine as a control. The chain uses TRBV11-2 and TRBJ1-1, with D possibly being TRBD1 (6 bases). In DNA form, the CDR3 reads TGTGCCAGCAGCAAGGACAGAAACACTGAAGCTTTCTTT. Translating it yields CASSKDRNTEAFF.